This record looks at one T cell receptor beta chain sequence and its context. Its specificity is unknown. The data were obtained in a study of cytomegalovirus exposure and HLA in healthy donors. The donors were members of the validation cohort comprising some 130 subjects, separate from the roughly 650-subject first cohort. TCRdb's copy holds only in-frame clones and misses some; the assay was immunoSEQ multiplex PCR. Of some 140,000 clones detected, about 80% appear once; the ten largest clones hold 25% to 30%. J was trimmed by 2 bases and V by 5 bases; bases with no gene match: 8. Germline CDR1 and CDR2: GTSNPN and SVGIG (reference sequence). The CDR3 length is 14 residues. The study's findings and limits: Among TCR beta chains, those listed as cytomegalovirus-associated numbered under 200. It was found in a later analysis that first-cohort TCR clusters tended to co-occur in the approximately 120 validation repertoires.

The TCR originated in a man younger than 45 in good health and CMV-seropositive. The rearrangement joins TRBV30 to TRBJ2-7, with 8 nucleotides matching TRBD2. Specimen: PBMCs. The chain's CDR3 is CAWGLASGAYEQYF. CDR3 DNA: TGTGCCTGGGGACTAGCTTCTGGTGCCTACGAGCAGTACTTC. The whole variable domain, remainder taken from reference TRBV30 and TRBJ2-7, is SQTIHQWPATLVQPVGSPLSLECTVEGTSNPNLYWYRQAAGRGLQLLFYSVGIGQISSEVPQNLSASRPQDRQFILSSKKLLLSDSGFYLCAWGLASGAYEQYFGPGTRLTVT.